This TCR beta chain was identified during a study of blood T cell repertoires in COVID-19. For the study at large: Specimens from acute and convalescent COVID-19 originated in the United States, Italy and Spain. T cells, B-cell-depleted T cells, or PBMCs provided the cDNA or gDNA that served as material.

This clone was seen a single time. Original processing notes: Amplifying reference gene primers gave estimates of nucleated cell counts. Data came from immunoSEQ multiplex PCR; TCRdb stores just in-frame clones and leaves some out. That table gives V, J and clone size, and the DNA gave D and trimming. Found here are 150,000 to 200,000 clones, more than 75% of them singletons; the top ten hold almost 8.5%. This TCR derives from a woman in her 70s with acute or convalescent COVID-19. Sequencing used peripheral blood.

The CDR3 nucleotides read TGTGCCAGCAGTCCCCGCGACTCCCTGGTAGGCGGGGAGCTGTTTTTT. Its translation: CASSPRDSLVGGELFF. The chain combines TRBV7-2 with TRBJ2-2, with D unclear. The CDR3 is 16 residues long. Germline V gene data show CDR1 as SGHTA and CDR2 as FQGNSA. The V and J ends lost 6 bases and 7 bases respectively, with 21 bases between them.